The sequence of this T cell receptor beta chain was determined in a study of response to subunit inactivated influenza vaccine. Broader study findings: There was a suggestion from the authors that each seasonal influenza vaccination recruits few new T cells.

On this clonotype itself: What it binds is unknown.

Germline CDR1 and CDR2: SGHTA and FQGNSA. The CDR3 is 15 amino acids. V was shortened by 3 bases and J by 2 bases, with 14 bases between the two germline ends. TCRdb ran MiXCR on the RT-PCR reads and lists one entry per CDR3 protein. This sample has about 540,000 distinct CDR3 sequences; around 13% occur once, and the top ten carry around 10%. The specimen was PBMCs from blood, collected roughly 12 days after vaccination. This rearrangement joins TRBV7-2 to TRBJ2-7; no clear D gene. The receptor comes from a man between 50 and 59 years old who received an inactivated influenza vaccine. CDR3 DNA: TGTGCCAGCAGCTTTCCCGGACGGATGACCTACGAGCAGTACTTC. The encoded protein is CASSFPGRMTYEQYF.